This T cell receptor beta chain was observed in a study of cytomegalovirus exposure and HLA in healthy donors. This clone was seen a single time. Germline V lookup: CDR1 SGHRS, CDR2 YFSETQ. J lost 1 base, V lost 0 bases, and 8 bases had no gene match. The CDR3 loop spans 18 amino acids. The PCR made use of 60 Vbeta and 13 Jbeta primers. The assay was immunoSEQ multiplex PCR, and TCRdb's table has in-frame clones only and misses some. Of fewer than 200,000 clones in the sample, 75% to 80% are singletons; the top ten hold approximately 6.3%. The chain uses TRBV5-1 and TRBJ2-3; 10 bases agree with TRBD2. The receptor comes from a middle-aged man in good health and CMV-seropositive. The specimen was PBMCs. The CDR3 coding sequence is TGCGCCAGCAGCTTGGCCCCTAGCGGGAGCCCAGGCACAGATACGCAGTATTTT. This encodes CASSLAPSGSPGTDTQYF.